This TCR beta chain was profiled in a study of cytomegalovirus exposure and HLA in healthy donors. General study findings and limits: The study designated fewer than 200 TCR beta chains cytomegalovirus-associated.

The V end was cut by 0 bases, the J end by 6 bases, with 12 bases between. This CDR3 spans 13 amino acids. CDR1 is GTSNPN and CDR2 is SVGIG in the germline V gene (reference sequence). A word on this clone: Its antigen is not identified.

Libraries were prepared by immunoSEQ multiplex PCR; TCRdb keeps only in-frame clonotypes and omits some of them. The table lists roughly 330,000 clones, 87% of them singletons. The TCR comes from a woman aged 25 to 45 in good health and CMV-seropositive. The sequencing input was PBMCs. The genes are TRBV30 and TRBJ2-7; perhaps TRBD1 as D (6 bases). This chain's CDR3 is CAWSVQGLGEQYF. In DNA form, the CDR3 reads TGTGCCTGGAGTGTCCAGGGGCTAGGCGAGCAGTACTTC.